This T cell receptor (beta chain) was retrieved from a study of Graves' ophthalmopathy and Graves' hyperthyroidism. Using RNA transcripts, the TCR beta CDR3 regions were amplified. HTBI primers were used in a first-round RT-PCR, which preceded a second-round multiplex PCR. TCRdb recomputed calls from the multiplex PCR reads with MiXCR, one row per CDR3 protein. The sample has 650,000 to 900,000 distinct CDR3 sequences, 35% to 50% seen once. In regard to this clonotype: Its specificity is unknown.

This CDR3 has 15 residues. The germline gives CDR1 SGDLS, CDR2 YYNGEE. V was clipped by 0 bases and J by 3 bases, with 11 bases between them. PBMCs were isolated by Ficoll-Paque density gradient centrifugation, using roughly 10 ml of fresh peripheral blood as the starting material. Study-wide results and limits: Ophthalmopathy was separated from stable hyperthyroidism by a 13-signature model with roughly 90% sensitivity and around 81% specificity. Blood also harbored most expanded thyroid clonotypes above 0.001 frequency.

The sequence derives from an adult man with Graves' ophthalmopathy. Sequenced material: peripheral blood. The rearrangement uses TRBV9 and TRBJ2-3; tentative D call: TRBD2 (6 bases). The CDR3 DNA sequence: TGTGCCAGCAGCGTAGGAAGCGGGCCTACAGATACGCAGTATTTT. Protein sequence: CASSVGSGPTDTQYF.